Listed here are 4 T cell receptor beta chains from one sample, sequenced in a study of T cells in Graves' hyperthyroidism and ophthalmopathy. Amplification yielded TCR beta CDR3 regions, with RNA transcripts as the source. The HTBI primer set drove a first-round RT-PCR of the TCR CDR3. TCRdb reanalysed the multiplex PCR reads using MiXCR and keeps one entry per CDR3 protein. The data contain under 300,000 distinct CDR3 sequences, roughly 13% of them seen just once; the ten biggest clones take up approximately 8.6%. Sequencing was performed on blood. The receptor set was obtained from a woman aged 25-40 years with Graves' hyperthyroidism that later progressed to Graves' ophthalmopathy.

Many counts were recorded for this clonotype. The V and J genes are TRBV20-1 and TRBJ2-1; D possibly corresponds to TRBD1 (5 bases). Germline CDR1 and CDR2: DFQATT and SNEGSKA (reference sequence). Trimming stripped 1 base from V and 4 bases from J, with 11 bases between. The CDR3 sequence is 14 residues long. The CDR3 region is CSARGTHLYNEQFF. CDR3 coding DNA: TGCAGTGCTAGAGGGACACACTTATACAATGAGCAGTTCTTC.

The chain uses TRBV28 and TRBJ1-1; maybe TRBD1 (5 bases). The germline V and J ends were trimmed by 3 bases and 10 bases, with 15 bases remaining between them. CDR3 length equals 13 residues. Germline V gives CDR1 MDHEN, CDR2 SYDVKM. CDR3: CASSLKTEGPAFF. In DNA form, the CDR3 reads TGTGCCAGCAGTTTGAAGACAGAGGGGCCAGCTTTCTTT.

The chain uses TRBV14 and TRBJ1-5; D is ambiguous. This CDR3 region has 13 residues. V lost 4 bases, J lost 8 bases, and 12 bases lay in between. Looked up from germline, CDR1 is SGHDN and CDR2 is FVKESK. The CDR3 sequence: CASSLGGMEPQHF. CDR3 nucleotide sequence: TGTGCCAGCAGCCTCGGCGGGATGGAGCCCCAGCATTTT. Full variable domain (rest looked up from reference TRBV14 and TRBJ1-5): EAGVTQFPSHSVIEKGQTVTLRCDPISGHDNLYWYRRVMGKEIKFLLHFVKESKQDESGMPNNRFLAERTGGTYSTLKVQPAELEDSGVYFCASSLGGMEPQHFGDGTRLSIL.

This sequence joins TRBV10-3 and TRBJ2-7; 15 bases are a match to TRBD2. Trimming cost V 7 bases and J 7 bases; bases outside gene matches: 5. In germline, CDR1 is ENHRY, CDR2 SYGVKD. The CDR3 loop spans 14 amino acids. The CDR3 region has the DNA TGTGCCATCACGGGACTAGCGGGAGGAGAAGAGCAGTACTTC. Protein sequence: CAITGLAGGEEQYF.